This T cell receptor (beta chain) was identified in a study of molecular identifiers for immune sequencing clone quantification. In this sample, this clonotype turned up many times. No antigen is known for it. General observations from the study: Clones exceeding 20 RNA copies carried over 97% of effector molecules but under 1% of naive-cell molecules.

Sorting was used to obtain naive CD8 T cells (CD8+CD4-CCR7+CD45RA+). In TCRdb, the PCR reads were re-called with MiXCR into one record per CDR3 protein. Counted here are roughly 630,000 distinct CDR3 sequences, about 25% occurring once; the ten biggest clones make up 0.78%. This CDR3 spans 12 amino acids. Germline V gene lookup returns CDR1 SGHDT and CDR2 YYEEEE. The V gene lost 4 bases and the J gene lost 6 bases, with 9 bases spanning the gap. This TCR derives from a human donor in good health. Some libraries in this study had Jurkat cell RNA spiked in. The source material was naive CD8+ T cells from blood, with Jurkat cell RNA spiked in. Noted subset: FACS-sorted CD8+CD4-CCR7+CD45RA+ naive T cells. The gene calls are TRBV5-6 and TRBJ2-3, with unresolved D. The CDR3 sequence: CASSETDDTQYF. CDR3 nucleotide sequence: TGTGCCAGCAGCGAGACTGACGATACGCAGTATTTT.